This is a list of T cell receptor beta chains from one sample in a study of cytomegalovirus exposure and HLA in healthy donors. Sequencing used immunoSEQ multiplex PCR; TCRdb keeps in-frame clones, though not all of them. The sample shows 80,000 to 100,000 clones, roughly 89% of them seen only once. Sequencing input: PBMCs. The receptor source for this set is a young woman in good health and CMV-seronegative. The CDR3 runs from the conserved cysteine through the conserved F or W. Fields, in order: clone size, V gene, J gene, D gene, CDR3 DNA, CDR3 protein. D genes are given only for firm matches. Where a row states a size, it is once, few, many or the class of an expanded clone; other rows omit it.

.	TRBV19	TRBJ1-5	.	TGTGCCAGTAGTGGAAGCGGTCAGCCCCAGCATTTT	CASSGSGQPQHF
.	TRBV16	TRBJ1-1	TRBD1	TGTGCCAGCAGCCAGCCCGGACAGGGGGCGTTCGCTTTCTTT	CASSQPGQGAFAFF
.	TRBV7-2	TRBJ1-5	TRBD1	TGTGCCAGCAGCCTACAGGGGGGCAATCAGCCCCAGCATTTT	CASSLQGGNQPQHF
.	TRBV7-9	TRBJ1-2	.	TGTGCCAGCAGCTTAGCGAGTACTAACTATGGCTACACCTTC	CASSLASTNYGYTF
.	TRBV19	TRBJ1-2	.	TGTGCCAGTAGTACGTACAGGGAAGCTAACTATGGCTACACCTTC	CASSTYREANYGYTF
few	TRBV19	TRBJ1-4	.	TGTGCCAGTAGTATCTCCTGGCAGTCGAATGAAAAACTGTTTTTT	CASSISWQSNEKLFF
.	TRBV9	TRBJ2-7	TRBD1	TGTGCCAGCAGCACGACAGGGTCTTCCTACGAGCAGTACTTC	CASSTTGSSYEQYF
.	TRBV29-1	TRBJ1-2	.	TGCAGCGTGGATGGACAGATCGGGATCAAGAAGCCCCCCCAAGATGGCTACACCTTC	CSVDGQIGIKKPPQDGYTF
.	TRBV6-5	TRBJ2-2	TRBD2	TGTGCCAGCCTCCCGCGGGGGGGGAACACCGGGGAGCTGTTTTTT	CASLPRGGNTGELFF
.	TRBV5-4	TRBJ1-1	.	TGTGCCAGCAGCTTGAGGGTCACAGGGACTGAAGCTTTCTTT	CASSLRVTGTEAFF
.	TRBV9	TRBJ1-2	TRBD1	TGTGCCAGCAGCACCCGGGACAGCAGGGGCTCCTATGGCTACACCTTC	CASSTRDSRGSYGYTF
.	TRBV7-7	TRBJ2-7	TRBD2	TGTGCCAGCAGCCCGACTAGCGGAAAGGCTTCGGAGCAGTACTTC	CASSPTSGKASEQYF
few	TRBV6-4	TRBJ2-1	TRBD2	TGTGCCAGCAGTGGACTAGCGGGGCGTGGGGAGCAGTTCTTC	CASSGLAGRGEQFF
.	TRBV6-4	TRBJ1-2	TRBD1	TGTGCCAGCAGTAGGGACAGAGCTAACTATGGCTACACCTTC	CASSRDRANYGYTF
.	TRBV6-1	TRBJ1-5	.	TGTGCCAGCAGTGAGGAGGGGAGGAGTGGCAATCAGCCCCAGCATTTT	CASSEEGRSGNQPQHF
.	TRBV28	TRBJ2-7	.	TGTGCCAGCAGTTCCCATTACGAGCAGTACTTC	CASSSHYEQYF
.	TRBV19	TRBJ2-7	TRBD1	TGTGCCAGTAGTATAGATCAGGGGGCGACTCGGGAGCAGTACTTC	CASSIDQGATREQYF
.	TRBV6-4	TRBJ2-3	TRBD1	TGTGCCAGCAGTGACCGGGACAGGGCAGATACGCAGTATTTT	CASSDRDRADTQYF
once	TRBV9	TRBJ2-2	TRBD1	TGTGCCAGCAGCGTAGTTGGGACAGGGAACACCGGGGAGCTGTTTTTT	CASSVVGTGNTGELFF
.	TRBV11-2	TRBJ1-3	TRBD1	TGTGCCAGCAGCCCGACAGGGAGCGCTGGAAACACCATATATTTT	CASSPTGSAGNTIYF
.	TRBV7-3	TRBJ2-1	.	TGTGCCAGCAGCTTAGGACTTTACAATGAGCAGTTCTTC	CASSLGLYNEQFF
few	TRBV5-1	TRBJ1-5	.	TGCGCCAGCAGCTTGGGGACAGCGAATCAGCCCCAGCATTTT	CASSLGTANQPQHF
.	TRBV7-9	TRBJ1-2	.	TGTGCCAGCAGCTTAGCGTCGGCGGCTAACTATGGCTACACCTTC	CASSLASAANYGYTF
.	TRBV2	TRBJ2-1	TRBD1	TGTGCCAGCAATTCCGGGACAGGGTCTTGGAATGAGCAGTTCTTC	CASNSGTGSWNEQFF
.	TRBV21-1	TRBJ1-5	.	TGTGCCAGCTTGGCCCCCATGGACAGGGGTCACCAGCCCCAGCATTTT	CASLAPMDRGHQPQHF
.	TRBV7-9	TRBJ1-2	.	TGTGCCAGCAGCATGGTCCGTAGAGGCTACACCTTC	CASSMVRRGYTF
.	TRBV7-6	TRBJ1-2	TRBD1	TGTGCCAGCAGCTTAGGCTCACAGGGGGGAGGCTACACCTTC	CASSLGSQGGGYTF
.	TRBV7-8	TRBJ1-5	.	TGTGCCAGCAGCTATTACGGTTTTGCGGCAGGGGAGCGCAATCAGCCCCAGCATTTT	CASSYYGFAAGERNQPQHF
few	TRBV5-1	TRBJ1-6	.	TGCGCCAGCAGCTTGGAGCTTTATAATTCACCCCTCCACTTT	CASSLELYNSPLHF
.	TRBV11-2	TRBJ2-3	TRBD1	TGTGCCAGCAGCTTGCCCCGGACAGGATTACATACGCAGTATTTT	CASSLPRTGLHTQYF
.	TRBV18	TRBJ2-2	TRBD1	TGTGCCAGCACGGGACAGGGGAGAAACACCGGGGAGCTGTTTTTT	CASTGQGRNTGELFF
.	TRBV5-1	TRBJ2-3	.	TGCGCCAGCAGCTTGGTCCTTAGCACAGATACGCAGTATTTT	CASSLVLSTDTQYF
.	TRBV25-1	TRBJ2-1	TRBD1	TGTGCCAGCAGAACAGGGGGCTATTACAATGAGCAGTTCTTC	CASRTGGYYNEQFF
.	TRBV5-1	TRBJ2-1	.	TGCGCCAGCAGCTGGGGCCTCCCGGGCGATGAGCAGTTCTTC	CASSWGLPGDEQFF
.	TRBV5-6	TRBJ2-6	.	TGTGCCAGTGCCGGCTCTGGGGCCAACGTCCTGACTTTC	CASAGSGANVLTF
once	TRBV7-3	TRBJ1-1	.	TGTGCCAGCAGCTCAGTGAACACTGAAGCTTTCTTT	CASSSVNTEAFF
.	TRBV19	TRBJ2-7	TRBD1	TGTGCCAGTAGTATCGGGACAGGTGCCTACGAGCAGTACTTC	CASSIGTGAYEQYF
.	TRBV14	TRBJ1-1	.	TGTGCCAGCAGCCAGCGTACAGGGATCGTGGCTGAAGCTTTCTTT	CASSQRTGIVAEAFF
.	TRBV6-1	TRBJ2-1	TRBD1	TGTGCCAGCCTGCCGCGACAGGGCTACAATGAGCAGTTCTTC	CASLPRQGYNEQFF
.	TRBV19	TRBJ1-5	TRBD1	TGTGCCAGTAGTAGGACAGGAAGCAATCAGCCCCAGCATTTT	CASSRTGSNQPQHF
.	TRBV28	TRBJ1-4	.	TGTGCCAGCCGAAAGACTGTTAATGAAAAACTGTTTTTT	CASRKTVNEKLFF
.	TRBV13	TRBJ2-1	TRBD2	TGTGCCAGCAGCTTAGTGGGAGGGCCCATTGAGCAGTTCTTC	CASSLVGGPIEQFF
.	TRBV7-9	TRBJ1-2	.	TGTGCCAGCAGCTTAGGGTCAGGGAACTATGGCTACACCTTC	CASSLGSGNYGYTF
.	TRBV6-5	TRBJ2-5	TRBD2	TGTGCCAGCAGGGGCGGGGGAGAGACCCAGTACTTC	CASRGGGETQYF
.	TRBV5-4	TRBJ1-2	.	TGTGCCAGCAGCCCAGTACGCACCTATGGCTACACCTTC	CASSPVRTYGYTF
.	TRBV27	TRBJ1-5	TRBD1	TGTGCCAGCAGTTTCCCCACAGGGGGCATCAGCAATCAGCCCCAGCATTTT	CASSFPTGGISNQPQHF
.	TRBV5-1	TRBJ2-3	.	TGCGCCAGCAGCTTGATGGGGGCGCCAGGAGATACGCAGTATTTT	CASSLMGAPGDTQYF
.	TRBV7-3	TRBJ2-1	TRBD2	TGTGCCAGCAGCCCATCTAGCGGGAGTGGATACAATGAGCAGTTCTTC	CASSPSSGSGYNEQFF